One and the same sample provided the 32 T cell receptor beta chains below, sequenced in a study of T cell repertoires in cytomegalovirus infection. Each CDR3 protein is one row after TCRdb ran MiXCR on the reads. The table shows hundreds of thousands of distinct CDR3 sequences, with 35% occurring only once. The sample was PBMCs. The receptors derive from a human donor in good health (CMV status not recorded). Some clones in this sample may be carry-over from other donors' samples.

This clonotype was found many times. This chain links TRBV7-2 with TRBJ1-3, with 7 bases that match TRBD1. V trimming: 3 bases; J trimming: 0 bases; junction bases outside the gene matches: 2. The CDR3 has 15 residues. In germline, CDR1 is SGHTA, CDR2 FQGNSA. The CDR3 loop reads CASSFKGASGNTIYF. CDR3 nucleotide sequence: TGTGCCAGCAGCTTTAAGGGGGCCTCTGGAAACACCATATATTTT.

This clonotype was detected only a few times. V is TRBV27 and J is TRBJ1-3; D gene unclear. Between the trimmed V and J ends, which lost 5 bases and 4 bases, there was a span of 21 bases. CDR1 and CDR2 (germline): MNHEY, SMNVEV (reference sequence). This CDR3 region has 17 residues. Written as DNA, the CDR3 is TGTGCCAGCAGTCCCACCTGGAGCCCTAGGAGGGGAAACACCATATATTTT. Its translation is CASSPTWSPRRGNTIYF.

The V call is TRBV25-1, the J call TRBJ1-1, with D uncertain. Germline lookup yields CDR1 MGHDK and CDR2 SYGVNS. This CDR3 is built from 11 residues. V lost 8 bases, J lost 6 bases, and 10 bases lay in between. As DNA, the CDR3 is TGTGCCAGCCTTTTAGGACCTGAAGCTTTCTTT. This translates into CASLLGPEAFF.

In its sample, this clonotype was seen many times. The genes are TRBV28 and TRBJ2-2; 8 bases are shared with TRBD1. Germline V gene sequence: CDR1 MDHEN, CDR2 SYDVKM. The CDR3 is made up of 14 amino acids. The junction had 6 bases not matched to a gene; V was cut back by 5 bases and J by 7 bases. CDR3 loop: CASSRTGGNGELFF. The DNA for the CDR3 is TGTGCCAGCAGTCGTACAGGGGGGAACGGGGAGCTGTTTTTT.

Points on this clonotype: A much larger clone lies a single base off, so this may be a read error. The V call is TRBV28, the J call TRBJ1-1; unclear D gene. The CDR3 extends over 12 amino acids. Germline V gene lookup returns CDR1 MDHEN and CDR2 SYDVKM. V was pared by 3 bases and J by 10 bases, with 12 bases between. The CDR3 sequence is CASSFTESIAFF. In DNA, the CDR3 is TGTGCCAGCAGTTTCACGGAATCAATAGCTTTCTTT.

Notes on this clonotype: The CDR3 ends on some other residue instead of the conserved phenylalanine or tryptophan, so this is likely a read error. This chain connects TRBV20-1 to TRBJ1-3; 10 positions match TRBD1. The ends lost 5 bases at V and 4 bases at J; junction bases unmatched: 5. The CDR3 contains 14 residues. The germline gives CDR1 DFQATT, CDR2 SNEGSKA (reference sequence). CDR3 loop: CSALDRGEGNTIYC. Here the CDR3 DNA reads TGCAGTGCTTTGGACAGGGGGGAAGGAAACACCATATATTGT.

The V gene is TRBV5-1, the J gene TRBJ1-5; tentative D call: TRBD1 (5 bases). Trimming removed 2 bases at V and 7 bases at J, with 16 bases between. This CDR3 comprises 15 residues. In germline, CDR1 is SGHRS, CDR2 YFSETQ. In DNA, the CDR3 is TGCGCCAGCAGCTTTTCCCCGGGCAGGGACCAGCCCCAGCATTTT. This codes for CASSFSPGRDQPQHF.

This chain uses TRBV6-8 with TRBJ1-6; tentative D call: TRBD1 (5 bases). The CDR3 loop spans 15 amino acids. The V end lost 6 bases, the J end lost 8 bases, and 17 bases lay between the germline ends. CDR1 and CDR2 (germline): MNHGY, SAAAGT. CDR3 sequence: CASRGLGTADSPLHF. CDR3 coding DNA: TGTGCCAGCAGAGGACTCGGGACCGCTGATTCACCCCTCCACTTT.

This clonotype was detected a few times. As DNA, the CDR3 is TGTGCCAGCAACACACGGGACAGGGCTTCCGACGAGCAGTACTTC. Its translation: CASNTRDRASDEQYF. The gene calls are TRBV27 and TRBJ2-7; 9 bases align to TRBD1. Trimming at V came to 7 bases and at J to 5 bases, leaving 12 bases not matched to a gene. The CDR3 is 15 amino acids. Germline loops: CDR1 MNHEY, CDR2 SMNVEV (reference sequence).

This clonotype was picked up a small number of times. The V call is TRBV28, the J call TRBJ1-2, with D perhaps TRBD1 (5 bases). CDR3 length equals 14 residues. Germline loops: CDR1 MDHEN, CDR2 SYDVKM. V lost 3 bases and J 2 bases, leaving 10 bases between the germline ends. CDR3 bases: TGTGCCAGCAGTTTGGGGGTGAAGAACTATGGCTACACCTTC. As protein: CASSLGVKNYGYTF.

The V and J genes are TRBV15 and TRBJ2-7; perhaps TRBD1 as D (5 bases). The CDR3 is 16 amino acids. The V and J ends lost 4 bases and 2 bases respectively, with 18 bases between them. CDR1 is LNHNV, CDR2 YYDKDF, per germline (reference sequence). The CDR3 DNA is TGTGCCACCAGCAACCGACAGCCACCCTTCCCCTACGAGCAGTACTTC. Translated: CATSNRQPPFPYEQYF. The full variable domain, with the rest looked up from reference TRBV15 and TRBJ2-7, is DAMVIQNPRYQVTQFGKPVTLSCSQTLNHNVMYWYQQKSSQAPKLLFHYYDKDFNNEADTPDNFQSRRPNTSFCFLDIRSPGLGDTAMYLCATSNRQPPFPYEQYFGPGTRLTVT.

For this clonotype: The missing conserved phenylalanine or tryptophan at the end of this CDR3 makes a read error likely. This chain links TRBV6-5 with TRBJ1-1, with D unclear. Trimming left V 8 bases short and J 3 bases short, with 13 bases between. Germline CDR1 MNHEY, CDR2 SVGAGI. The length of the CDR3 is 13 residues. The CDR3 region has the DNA TGTGCCAGCGGCTGGAATTGGGACACTGAAGCTTTCTGT. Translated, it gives CASGWNWDTEAFC.

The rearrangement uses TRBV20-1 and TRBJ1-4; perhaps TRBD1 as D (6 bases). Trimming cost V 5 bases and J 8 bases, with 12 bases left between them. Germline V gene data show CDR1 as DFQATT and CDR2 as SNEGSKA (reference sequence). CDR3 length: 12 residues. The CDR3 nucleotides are TGCAGTGCTGAGGGGGGGTCGGAAAAACTGTTTTTT. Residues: CSAEGGSEKLFF.

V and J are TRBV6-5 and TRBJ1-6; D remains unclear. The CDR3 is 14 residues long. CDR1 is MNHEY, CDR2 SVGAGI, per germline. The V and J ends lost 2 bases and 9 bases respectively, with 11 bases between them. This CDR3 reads CASSYDARGSPLHF. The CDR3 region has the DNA TGTGCCAGCAGTTACGACGCCCGAGGTTCACCCCTCCACTTT.

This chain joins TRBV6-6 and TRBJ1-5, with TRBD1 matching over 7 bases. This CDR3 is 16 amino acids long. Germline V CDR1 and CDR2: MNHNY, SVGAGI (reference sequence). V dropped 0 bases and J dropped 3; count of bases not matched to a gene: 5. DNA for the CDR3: TGTGCCAGCAGTTACTCGAGAGGACAGGACAATCAGCCCCAGCATTTT. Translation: CASSYSRGQDNQPQHF.

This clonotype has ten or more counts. CDR3 sequence reads: CASSLVAGGNEQFF. DNA of the CDR3: TGTGCCAGCAGCTTAGTAGCGGGAGGGAATGAGCAGTTCTTC. This chain uses TRBV7-2 with TRBJ2-1; 11 nucleotides line up with TRBD2. The trim removed 1 base at V and 7 bases at J, leaving 0 bases unmatched. There are 14 residues in the CDR3. Germline V lookup: CDR1 SGHTA, CDR2 FQGNSA.

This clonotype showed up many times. As DNA, the CDR3 is TGTGCCAGCAGTCGTCTCACCAGGGAAGGAGGCACTGAAGCTTTCTTT. Residues: CASSRLTREGGTEAFF. The rearrangement joins TRBV27 to TRBJ1-1; D might be TRBD1 (5 bases). Trimming took off 5 bases at V and 4 bases at J, with 20 bases between the two ends. CDR3 length: 16 amino acids. Looked up from germline, CDR1 is MNHEY and CDR2 is SMNVEV (reference sequence).

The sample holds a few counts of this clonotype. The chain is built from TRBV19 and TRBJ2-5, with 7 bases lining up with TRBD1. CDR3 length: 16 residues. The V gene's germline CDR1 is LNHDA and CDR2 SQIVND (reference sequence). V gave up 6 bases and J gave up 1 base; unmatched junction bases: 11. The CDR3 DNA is TGTGCCAGTAGAGATACCCCGGGACAGAGCCAAGAGACCCAGTACTTC. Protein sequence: CASRDTPGQSQETQYF.

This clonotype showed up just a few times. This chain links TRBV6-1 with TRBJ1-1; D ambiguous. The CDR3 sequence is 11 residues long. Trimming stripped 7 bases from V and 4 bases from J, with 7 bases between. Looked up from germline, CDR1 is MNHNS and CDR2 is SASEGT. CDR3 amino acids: CASTSSTEAFF. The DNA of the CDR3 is TGTGCCAGCACGTCGAGCACTGAAGCTTTCTTT.

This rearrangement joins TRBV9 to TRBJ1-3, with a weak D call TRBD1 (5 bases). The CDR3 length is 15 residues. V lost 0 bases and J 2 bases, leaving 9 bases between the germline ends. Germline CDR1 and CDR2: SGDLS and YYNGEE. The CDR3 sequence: CASSVEIQAGNTIYF. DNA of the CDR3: TGTGCCAGCAGCGTAGAGATACAGGCTGGAAACACCATATATTTT.

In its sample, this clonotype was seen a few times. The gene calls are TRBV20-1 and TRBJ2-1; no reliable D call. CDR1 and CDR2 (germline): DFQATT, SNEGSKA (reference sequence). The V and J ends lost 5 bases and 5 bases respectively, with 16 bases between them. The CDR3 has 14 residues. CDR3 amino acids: CSAHPAAINNEQFF. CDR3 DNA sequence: TGCAGTGCTCATCCGGCCGCTATCAACAATGAGCAGTTCTTC.

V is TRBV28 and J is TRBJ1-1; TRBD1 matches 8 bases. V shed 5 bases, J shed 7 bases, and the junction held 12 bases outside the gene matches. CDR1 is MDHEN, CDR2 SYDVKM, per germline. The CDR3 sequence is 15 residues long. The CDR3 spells CASSAESSRGLEAFF. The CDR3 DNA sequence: TGTGCCAGCAGTGCGGAATCCAGCAGGGGGCTTGAAGCTTTCTTT. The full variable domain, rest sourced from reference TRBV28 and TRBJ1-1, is DVKVTQSSRYLVKRTGEKVFLECVQDMDHENMFWYRQDPGLGLRLIYFSYDVKMKEKGDIPEGYSVSREKKERFSLILESASTNQTSMYLCASSAESSRGLEAFFGQGTRLTVV.

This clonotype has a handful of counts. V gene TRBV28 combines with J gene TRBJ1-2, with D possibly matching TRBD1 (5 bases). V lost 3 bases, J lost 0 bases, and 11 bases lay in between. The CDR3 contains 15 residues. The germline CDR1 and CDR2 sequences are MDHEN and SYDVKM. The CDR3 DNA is TGTGCCAGCAGTTTCGGGGGAGTAGCTAACTATGGCTACACCTTC. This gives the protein CASSFGGVANYGYTF.

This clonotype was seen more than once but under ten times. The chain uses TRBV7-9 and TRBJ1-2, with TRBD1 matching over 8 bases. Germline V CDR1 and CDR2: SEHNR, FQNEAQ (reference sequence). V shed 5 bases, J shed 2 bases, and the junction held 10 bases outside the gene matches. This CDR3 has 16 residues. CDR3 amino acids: CASSQGQGSTNYGYTF. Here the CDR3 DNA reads TGTGCCAGCAGCCAAGGACAGGGCAGTACAAACTATGGCTACACCTTC.

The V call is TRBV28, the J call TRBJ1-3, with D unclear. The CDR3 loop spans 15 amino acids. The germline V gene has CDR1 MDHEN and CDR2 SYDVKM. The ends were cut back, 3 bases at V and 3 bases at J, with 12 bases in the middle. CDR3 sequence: CASSFSSRNGNTIYF. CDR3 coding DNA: TGTGCCAGCAGTTTTTCTTCCAGAAATGGAAACACCATATATTTT.

CDR3 residues: CATSDSSNQPQHF. CDR3 DNA sequence: TGTGCCACCAGTGACAGCTCTAATCAGCCCCAGCATTTT. The chain links TRBV24-1 to TRBJ1-5; D is undetermined. Germline V lookup: CDR1 KGHDR, CDR2 SFDVKD. The CDR3 has 13 residues. V was pared by 4 bases and J by 4 bases, with 7 bases between.

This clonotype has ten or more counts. The CDR3 coding sequence is TGTGCCAGCAGCGCGGGACTAGCTACCGGGGAGCTGTTTTTT. The encoded protein is CASSAGLATGELFF. V and J are TRBV7-2 and TRBJ2-2, with 9 nucleotides matching TRBD2. Trimming took 5 bases from V and 5 from J; bases not matched to a gene: 3. Germline-derived CDR1 and CDR2 are SGHTA and FQGNSA. The CDR3 runs to 14 residues.

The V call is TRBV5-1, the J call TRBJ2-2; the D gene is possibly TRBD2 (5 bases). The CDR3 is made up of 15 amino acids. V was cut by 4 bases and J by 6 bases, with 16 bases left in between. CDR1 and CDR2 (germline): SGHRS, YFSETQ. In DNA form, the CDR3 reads TGCGCCAGCAGCCAGGACCGCTCCGGGGCCGGGGAGCTGTTTTTT. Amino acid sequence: CASSQDRSGAGELFF. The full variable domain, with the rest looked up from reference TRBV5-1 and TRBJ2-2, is KAGVTQTPRYLIKTRGQQVTLSCSPISGHRSVSWYQQTPGQGLQFLFEYFSETQRNKGNFPGRFSGRQFSNSRSEMNVSTLELGDSALYLCASSQDRSGAGELFFGEGSRLTVL.

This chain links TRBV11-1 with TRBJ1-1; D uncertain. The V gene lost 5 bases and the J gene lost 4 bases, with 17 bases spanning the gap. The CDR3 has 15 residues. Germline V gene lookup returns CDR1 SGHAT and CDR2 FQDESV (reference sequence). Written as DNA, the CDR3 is TGTGCCAGCAGCCCAACCCGGGTGGACGCCACTGAAGCTTTCTTT. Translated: CASSPTRVDATEAFF.

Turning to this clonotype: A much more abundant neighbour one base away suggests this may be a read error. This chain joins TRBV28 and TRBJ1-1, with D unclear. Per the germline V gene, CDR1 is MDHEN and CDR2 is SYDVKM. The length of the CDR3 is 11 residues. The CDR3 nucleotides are TGTGCCAGCAGTGAGAACACTGATGCTTTCTTT. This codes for CASSENTDAFF.

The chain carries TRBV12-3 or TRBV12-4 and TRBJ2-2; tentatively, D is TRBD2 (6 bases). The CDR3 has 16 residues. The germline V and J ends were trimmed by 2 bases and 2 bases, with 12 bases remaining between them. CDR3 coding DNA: TGTGCCAGCAGTTTACGAGCGGGCCGAAACACCGGGGAGCTGTTTTTT. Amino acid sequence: CASSLRAGRNTGELFF.

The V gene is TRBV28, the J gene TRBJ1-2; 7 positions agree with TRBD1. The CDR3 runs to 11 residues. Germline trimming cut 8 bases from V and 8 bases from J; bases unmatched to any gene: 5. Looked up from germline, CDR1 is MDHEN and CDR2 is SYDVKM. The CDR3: CASGRTGGYTF. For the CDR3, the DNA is TGTGCCAGCGGTAGGACAGGCGGCTACACCTTC.